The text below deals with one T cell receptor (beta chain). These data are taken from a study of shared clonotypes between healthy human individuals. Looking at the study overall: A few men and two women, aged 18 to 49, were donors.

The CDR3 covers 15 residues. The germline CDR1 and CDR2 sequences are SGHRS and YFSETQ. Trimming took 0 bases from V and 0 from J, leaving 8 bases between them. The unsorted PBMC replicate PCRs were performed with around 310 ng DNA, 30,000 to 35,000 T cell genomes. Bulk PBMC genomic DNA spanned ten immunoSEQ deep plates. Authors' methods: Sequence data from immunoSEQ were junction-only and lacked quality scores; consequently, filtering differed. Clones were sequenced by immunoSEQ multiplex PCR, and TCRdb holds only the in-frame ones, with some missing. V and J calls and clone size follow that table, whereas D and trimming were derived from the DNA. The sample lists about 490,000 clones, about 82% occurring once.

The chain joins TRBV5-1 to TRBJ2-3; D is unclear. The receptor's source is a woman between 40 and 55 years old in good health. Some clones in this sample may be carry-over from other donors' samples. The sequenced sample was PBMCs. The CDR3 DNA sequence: TGCGCCAGCAGCTTGGCCTTGGGAAGCACAGATACGCAGTATTTT. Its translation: CASSLALGSTDTQYF.